These 3 T cell receptor beta chains came from one sample sequenced in a study of blood T cell repertoires in COVID-19. TCRdb's copy holds only in-frame clones and misses some; the assay was immunoSEQ multiplex PCR. The table records approximately 120,000 clones, 60% to 80% of them present only once. Sequencing was carried out using peripheral blood. The receptors derive from a man in his sixties with acute or convalescent COVID-19.

The chain uses TRBV4-1 and TRBJ1-4; TRBD1 matches 9 bases. Germline CDR1 is MGHRA and CDR2 is YSYEKL. The junction had 7 bases not matched to a gene; V was cut back by 2 bases and J by 6 bases. The CDR3 is 16 amino acids. The chain's CDR3 is CASSQRRQGGDEKLFF. The CDR3 region has the DNA TGCGCCAGCAGCCAACGCCGACAGGGGGGAGATGAAAAACTGTTTTTT.

This rearrangement joins TRBV6-6 to TRBJ2-3; 12 nucleotides match TRBD2. V shed 6 bases and J 6 bases; nucleotides not matched to a gene: 7. In germline, CDR1 is MNHNY, CDR2 SVGAGI (reference sequence). There are 15 residues in the CDR3. The DNA for the CDR3 is TGTGCCAGCAGATCTAGCGGGGGGGCCCGGGATACGCAGTATTTT. Encoded protein: CASRSSGGARDTQYF.

V is TRBV6-6 and J is TRBJ2-2, with a possible D match to TRBD2 (5 bases). Germline CDR1 and CDR2: MNHNY and SVGAGI (reference sequence). The CDR3 length is 15 residues. The V and J ends lost 2 bases and 6 bases respectively, with 13 bases between them. The CDR3: CASSYGGVGAGELFF. The CDR3 nucleotides are TGTGCCAGCAGTTACGGAGGAGTAGGAGCCGGGGAGCTGTTTTTT.